The 27 T cell receptor beta chains below all came from one sample that was sequenced in a study of blood T cells in healthy people across ages. Alongside a J-beta primer mix, a sample-barcoded 5' primer served in a second PCR lasting 7 to 11 cycles. MiXCR, run by TCRdb on the 5' RACE reads, gives a single entry per CDR3 protein. The table records about 1,500,000 distinct CDR3 sequences, approximately 28% of them present only once. Sequenced: blood. Every receptor here comes from a woman aged 25 to 45 in good health.

This clonotype was seen a single time. The junction shows a germline mismatch at one end, possibly a read error. This rearrangement joins TRBV6-2 or TRBV6-3 to TRBJ2-7; D call uncertain. CDR1 is MNHEY, CDR2 SVGEGT, per germline. The CDR3 is 13 residues long. CDR3 coding DNA: TGTGCCAGCAGTAAAGGACGGAACTACGGGCAGTACTTC. It translates to CASSKGRNYGQYF.

This clonotype was recorded a few times. J is TRBJ2-7 and V is TRBV5-1, with 7 bases fitting TRBD2. The germline CDR1 and CDR2 sequences are SGHRS and YFSETQ. V shed 3 bases, J shed 6 bases, and the junction held 12 bases outside the gene matches. The CDR3 consists of 15 residues. The chain's CDR3 is CASSSGLGEGSEQYF. CDR3 bases: TGCGCCAGCAGCTCGGGACTTGGGGAGGGATCCGAGCAGTACTTC.

Turning to this clonotype: An end of the junction does not agree with germline; a read error may underlie this. CDR3 nucleotide sequence: TGTGCCAGCAGCTTAGCTCGGGGTCTCGAGACCCGGTACTTC. It is translated as CASSLARGLETRYF. J is TRBJ2-5 and V is TRBV7-2, with D possibly matching TRBD2 (5 bases). The V gene's germline CDR1 is SGHTA and CDR2 FQGNSA. The CDR3 extends over 14 amino acids. The full variable domain, its missing parts supplied by reference TRBV7-2 and TRBJ2-5, is GAGVSQSPSNKVTEKGKDVELRCDPISGHTALYWYRQSLGQGLEFLIYFQGNSAPDKSGLPSDRFSAERTGGSVSTLTIQRTQQEDSAVYLCASSLARGLETRYFGPGTRLLVL.

J is TRBJ2-6 and V is TRBV27; no reliable D call. Trimming took off 3 bases at V and 3 bases at J, with 6 bases between the two ends. From germline, CDR1 is MNHEY and CDR2 SMNVEV (reference sequence). The CDR3 covers 14 residues. The CDR3 sequence: CASSLAVGANVLTF. CDR3 nucleotide sequence: TGTGCCAGCAGTTTGGCAGTTGGGGCCAACGTCCTGACTTTC.

This CDR3 reads CSVEGRAGFNEQFF. The CDR3 coding sequence is TGCAGCGTTGAGGGCAGGGCCGGGTTCAATGAGCAGTTCTTC. The chain employs TRBV29-1 and TRBJ2-1; D possibly corresponds to TRBD1 (5 bases). Germline V gene data show CDR1 as SQVTM and CDR2 as ANQGSEA. Trimming pared 3 bases from V and 6 bases from J, leaving 15 bases between. The CDR3 has 14 amino acids.

V and J are TRBV29-1 and TRBJ2-1; 7 bases line up with TRBD2. V was pared by 8 bases and J by 6 bases, with 16 bases of the junction left unmatched. In germline, CDR1 is SQVTM, CDR2 ANQGSEA. The CDR3 contains 15 residues. The DNA of the CDR3 is TGCAGCACCGGCCCGGAGGGCGGGAGCGGCAATGAGCAGTTCTTC. This encodes CSTGPEGGSGNEQFF.

Of note for this clonotype: One end of the junction varies from germline; a read error may be responsible. J is TRBJ2-5 and V is TRBV27; 7 nucleotides match TRBD1. Per the germline V gene, CDR1 is MNHEY and CDR2 is SMNVEV (reference sequence). This CDR3 region has 14 residues. The CDR3 nucleotides read TGTACCAGCCAAAAGACAGGGCCGCTCCACGCGCAGTACTTC. Protein product: CTSQKTGPLHAQYF.

Many counts were recorded for this clonotype. The chain employs TRBV7-9 and TRBJ2-7, with D hard to call. The V end lost 0 bases, the J end lost 6 bases, and 3 bases lay between the germline ends. The CDR3 is 11 residues long. Germline V lookup: CDR1 SEHNR, CDR2 FQNEAQ (reference sequence). The CDR3: CASSLAREQYF. CDR3 DNA: TGTGCCAGCAGCTTAGCCCGCGAGCAGTACTTC.

The V call is TRBV2, the J call TRBJ2-4; D may be TRBD1 (6 bases). The germline V gene encodes CDR1 SNHLY and CDR2 FYNNEI. This CDR3 has 14 residues. Trimming removed 2 bases at V and 5 bases at J, with 10 bases between. This chain's CDR3 is CASSESSGENIQYF. DNA for the CDR3: TGTGCCAGCAGTGAATCTTCAGGGGAAAACATTCAGTACTTC.

V usage is TRBV4-3 and J usage is TRBJ2-4, with D possibly TRBD2 on 5 matching bases. The CDR3 totals 15 residues. Germline values: CDR1 LGHNA, CDR2 YSLEER. Trimming removed 0 bases from V and 4 bases from J, with 10 bases in between. In nucleotides, the CDR3 is TGCGCCAGCAGCCAAGATTCGGGATCTAAAAACATTCAGTACTTC. This codes for CASSQDSGSKNIQYF.

This clonotype occurred many times. The genes are TRBV7-2 and TRBJ2-4; no clear D. CDR1 and CDR2 (germline): SGHTA, FQGNSA. V lost 1 base to trimming and J lost 0 bases, with 10 bases between them. The CDR3 spans 16 residues. CDR3 bases: TGTGCCAGCAGCTTAGGGGGAACGAGAGCCAAAAACATTCAGTACTTC. Translated, it gives CASSLGGTRAKNIQYF.

This clonotype was picked up a small number of times. The chain joins TRBV20-1 to TRBJ1-5; TRBD1 aligns across 7 bases. Germline lookup yields CDR1 DFQATT and CDR2 SNEGSKA (reference sequence). The CDR3 sequence is 14 residues long. The J segment lost 0 bases and the V segment lost 6 bases, leaving 5 bases of the junction unmatched. CDR3 in DNA: TGCAGTGCGGGGGGACAGCTTAGCAATCAGCCCCAGCATTTT. This codes for CSAGGQLSNQPQHF.

This clonotype turned up a few times. The V call is TRBV7-9, the J call TRBJ2-7, with TRBD1 as a possible D gene (5 bases). Trimming pared 2 bases from V and 5 bases from J, leaving 13 bases between. Germline V gives CDR1 SEHNR, CDR2 FQNEAQ (reference sequence). The CDR3 contains 14 residues. The CDR3 sequence: CASSLYQGSDEQYF. For the CDR3, the DNA is TGTGCCAGCAGCTTATATCAGGGTTCGGACGAGCAGTACTTC. Using reference TRBV7-9 and TRBJ2-7 for the parts outside the CDR3, the full variable domain is DTGVSQNPRHKITKRGQNVTFRCDPISEHNRLYWYRQTLGQGPEFLTYFQNEAQLEKSRLLSDRFSAERPKGSFSTLEIQRTEQGDSAMYLCASSLYQGSDEQYFGPGTRLTVT.

The V gene is TRBV15, the J gene TRBJ2-1; 11 bases match TRBD1. V dropped 5 bases and J dropped 9; count of bases not matched to a gene: 6. The germline gives CDR1 LNHNV, CDR2 YYDKDF (reference sequence). The CDR3 totals 14 residues. The CDR3: CATSSDRGQGEQFF. The DNA of the CDR3 is TGTGCCACCAGCTCGGACAGGGGGCAAGGTGAGCAGTTCTTC.

The rearrangement links TRBV28 to TRBJ1-4; D is unclear. The V and J ends lost 6 bases and 6 bases respectively, with 17 bases between them. This CDR3 has 15 residues. Germline V gene sequence: CDR1 MDHEN, CDR2 SYDVKM. CDR3 in amino acids: CASSDRGSRDEKLFF. CDR3 coding DNA: TGTGCCAGCAGCGATCGAGGGAGTCGGGATGAAAAACTGTTTTTT.

The gene calls are TRBV7-9 and TRBJ2-1; 12 nucleotides agree with TRBD2. CDR3 length equals 16 residues. Germline CDR1 SEHNR, CDR2 FQNEAQ (reference sequence). V shed 5 bases, J shed 8 bases, and the junction held 10 bases outside the gene matches. The CDR3 protein is CASSPRPRLAGDEQFF. The CDR3, as DNA: TGTGCCAGCAGCCCCCGTCCCAGACTAGCGGGAGATGAGCAGTTCTTC.

V and J are TRBV29-1 and TRBJ2-5; 7 bases map to TRBD2. Near its end, the DNA agrees better with TRBJ2-7, so the J call may be wrong. Germline V gene sequence: CDR1 SQVTM, CDR2 ANQGSEA. The CDR3 has 13 residues. CDR3 sequence reads: CSVVLAWLYEQYF. The CDR3 DNA sequence: TGCAGCGTTGTACTAGCGTGGCTCTACGAGCAGTACTTC.

The chain carries TRBV7-2 and TRBJ2-7, with 13 bases that match TRBD2. The CDR3 extends over 15 amino acids. V lost 4 bases and J lost 5; bases outside the gene matches: 5. CDR1 is SGHTA and CDR2 is FQGNSA in the germline V gene. CDR3 loop: CASSSTGLAGNEQYF. The CDR3 DNA sequence: TGTGCCAGCAGCTCAACGGGACTAGCGGGAAACGAGCAGTACTTC. Looking up the rest from reference TRBV7-2 and TRBJ2-7 gives the full variable domain: GAGVSQSPSNKVTEKGKDVELRCDPISGHTALYWYRQSLGQGLEFLIYFQGNSAPDKSGLPSDRFSAERTGGSVSTLTIQRTQQEDSAVYLCASSSTGLAGNEQYFGPGTRLTVT.

This clonotype was counted many times. The chain recombines TRBV15 with TRBJ2-1, with TRBD2 matching over 11 bases. The CDR3 has 16 residues. The germline V gene has CDR1 LNHNV and CDR2 YYDKDF (reference sequence). V was clipped by 0 bases and J by 6 bases; unmatched bases: 4. DNA for the CDR3: TGTGCCACCAGCAGAGAGGGACTAGCGGACCCCAATGAGCAGTTCTTC. This translates into CATSREGLADPNEQFF.

Comments on this clonotype: At one end, the junction sequence differs from germline, possibly due to a read error. This chain joins TRBV5-1 and TRBJ1-4, with 7 nucleotides matching TRBD1. This CDR3 region has 15 residues. Germline V gene data show CDR1 as SGHRS and CDR2 as YFSETQ. The CDR3 loop reads CASNLGQLDNEKLFF. The CDR3 DNA sequence: TGCGCCAGCAACTTGGGACAGCTGGATAATGAAAAACTGTTTTTT.

The chain joins TRBV7-3 to TRBJ2-7; D ambiguous. The DNA end lines up better with TRBJ2-5; the J call may be wrong. Germline V lookup: CDR1 SGHTA, CDR2 FQGTGA. CDR3 length: 13 residues. DNA for the CDR3: TGTGCCAGCAGCCCCCACGGCGGCGGGACCCAGTACTTC. Translating gives CASSPHGGGTQYF.

As DNA, the CDR3 is TGTGCCAGCAGTCTGGGGACAGGGCCCCCCTACGAGCAGTACTTC. Residues: CASSLGTGPPYEQYF. The chain joins TRBV28 to TRBJ2-7; 9 bases map to TRBD1. The CDR3 is 15 residues long. V gave up 5 bases and J gave up 2 bases; unmatched junction bases: 7. In germline, CDR1 is MDHEN, CDR2 SYDVKM.

Concerning this clonotype: This may be a read error, as it is one base from a much larger clone. The V gene is TRBV7-9, the J gene TRBJ2-1, with 8 nucleotides matching TRBD2. The closer fit of TRBJ2-7 to the DNA end suggests the J call may be wrong. CDR3 length: 18 residues. Germline V gene data show CDR1 as SEHNR and CDR2 as FQNEAQ (reference sequence). The CDR3 DNA follows: TGTGCCAGCAGCTTGGTCCCCTTGGGGAGCGGGAGATTTAATGAGCAGTACTTC. Translating gives CASSLVPLGSGRFNEQYF.

This rearrangement joins TRBV12-3 or TRBV12-4 to TRBJ1-5, with no clear D. The CDR3 covers 15 residues. Trimming shortened V by 6 bases and J by 4 bases, and 16 bases separated the two germline ends. The CDR3 region has the DNA TGTGCCAGCAGAGGAAGAGGACGGACTAATCAGCCCCAGCATTTT. It specifies CASRGRGRTNQPQHF.

The chain recombines TRBV28 with TRBJ2-6, with D possibly being TRBD1 (6 bases). Between the trimmed V and J ends, which lost 5 bases and 2 bases, there was a span of 13 bases. Germline loops: CDR1 MDHEN, CDR2 SYDVKM. CDR3 length: 16 residues. CDR3 in amino acids: CASSPPAGAGANVLTF. In DNA, the CDR3 is TGTGCCAGCAGTCCACCCGCAGGGGCTGGGGCCAACGTCCTGACTTTC.

The sample holds a few counts of this clonotype. This sequence joins TRBV12-3 or TRBV12-4 and TRBJ2-1; TRBD1 aligns across 8 bases. The CDR3 runs to 15 residues. V shed 3 bases and J 5 bases; nucleotides not matched to a gene: 6. The CDR3: CASSFIGRGHNEQFF. Here the CDR3 DNA reads TGTGCCAGCAGTTTCATAGGCAGGGGGCACAATGAGCAGTTCTTC.

In this sample, this clonotype turned up many times. This sequence joins TRBV9 and TRBJ1-2, with a weak D call TRBD1 (5 bases). The CDR3 totals 13 residues. V lost 2 bases and J 2 bases, leaving 7 bases between the germline ends. Per the germline V gene, CDR1 is SGDLS and CDR2 is YYNGEE. The CDR3 nucleotides are TGTGCCAGCAGCGTCAGGGAAAACTATGGCTACACCTTC. Encoded protein: CASSVRENYGYTF. Full variable domain (remainder filled in from reference TRBV9 and TRBJ1-2): DSGVTQTPKHLITATGQRVTLRCSPRSGDLSVYWYQQSLDQGLQFLIQYYNGEERAKGNILERFSAQQFPDLHSELNLSSLELGDSALYFCASSVRENYGYTFGSGTRLTVV.